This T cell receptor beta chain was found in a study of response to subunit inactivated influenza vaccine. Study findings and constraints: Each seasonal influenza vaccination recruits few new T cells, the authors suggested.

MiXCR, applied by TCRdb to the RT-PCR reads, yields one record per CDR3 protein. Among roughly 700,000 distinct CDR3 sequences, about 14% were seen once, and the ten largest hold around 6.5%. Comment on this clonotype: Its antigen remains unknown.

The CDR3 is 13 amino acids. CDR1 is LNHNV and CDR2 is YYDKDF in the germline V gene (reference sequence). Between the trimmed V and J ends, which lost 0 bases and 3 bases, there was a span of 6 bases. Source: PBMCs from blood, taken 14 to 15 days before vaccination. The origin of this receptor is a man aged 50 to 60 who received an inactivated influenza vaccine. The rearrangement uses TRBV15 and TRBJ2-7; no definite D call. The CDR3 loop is CATSREVNYEQYF. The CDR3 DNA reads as TGTGCCACCAGCAGAGAGGTCAACTACGAGCAGTACTTC.